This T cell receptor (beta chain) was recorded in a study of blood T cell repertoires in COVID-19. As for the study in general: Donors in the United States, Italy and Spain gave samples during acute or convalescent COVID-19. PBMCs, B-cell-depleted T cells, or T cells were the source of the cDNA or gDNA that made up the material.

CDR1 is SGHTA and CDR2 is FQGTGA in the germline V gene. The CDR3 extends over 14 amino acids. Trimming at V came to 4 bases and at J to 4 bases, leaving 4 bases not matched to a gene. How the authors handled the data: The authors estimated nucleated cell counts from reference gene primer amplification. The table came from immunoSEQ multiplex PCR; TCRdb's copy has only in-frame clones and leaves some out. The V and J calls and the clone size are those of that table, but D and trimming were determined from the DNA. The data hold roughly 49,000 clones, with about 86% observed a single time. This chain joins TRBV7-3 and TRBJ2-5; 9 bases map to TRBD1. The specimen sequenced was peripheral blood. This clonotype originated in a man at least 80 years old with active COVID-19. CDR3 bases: TGTGCCAGCAGCTCACAGGGGGCGGGAGAGACCCAGTACTTC. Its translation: CASSSQGAGETQYF.